The clone carrying this TCR beta chain was counted a few times. Its antigen is not identified. The data were taken from a study of CD8 T cells in ankylosing spondylitis. The V and J ends lost 6 bases and 3 bases, in that order; junction bases with no gene match: 7. The length of the CDR3 is 15 residues. Study findings and constraints: What appeared characteristic of ankylosing spondylitis blood was a TCR beta motif of eight highly homologous variants. A CD8+ phenotype characterized the disease-linked clones, which were relatively rare in peripheral blood. There was reportedly significant enrichment of clones that were disease-linked in matched ankylosing spondylitis synovial fluid.

Making use of molecular barcodes, quantitative 5'-RACE generated TCR beta libraries. TCRdb redid the calling of the 5' RACE reads with MiXCR, one entry per CDR3 protein. The sample consists of about 270,000 distinct CDR3 sequences, roughly 32% of them appearing once. What was sequenced was blood, either unsorted or a sorted T cell fraction (not recorded which). V and J are TRBV12-3 or TRBV12-4 and TRBJ2-7; TRBD2 matches 11 bases. The TCR comes from a male donor with ankylosing spondylitis or in good health (not recorded which). CDR3 sequence reads: CASSLLAGVNYEQYF. Written as DNA, the CDR3 is TGTGCCAGCAGCCTACTAGCGGGGGTCAACTACGAGCAGTACTTC.